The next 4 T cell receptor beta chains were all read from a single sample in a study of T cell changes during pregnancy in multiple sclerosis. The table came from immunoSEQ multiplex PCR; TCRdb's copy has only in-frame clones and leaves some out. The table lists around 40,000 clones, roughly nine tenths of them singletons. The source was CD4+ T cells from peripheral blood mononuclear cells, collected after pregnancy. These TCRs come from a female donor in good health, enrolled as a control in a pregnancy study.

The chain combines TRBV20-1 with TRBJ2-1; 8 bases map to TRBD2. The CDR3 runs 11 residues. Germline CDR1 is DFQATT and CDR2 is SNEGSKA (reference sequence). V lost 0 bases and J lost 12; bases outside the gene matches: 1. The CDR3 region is CSARDGRVQFF. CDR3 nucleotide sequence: TGCAGTGCTAGAGACGGGAGGGTGCAGTTCTTC.

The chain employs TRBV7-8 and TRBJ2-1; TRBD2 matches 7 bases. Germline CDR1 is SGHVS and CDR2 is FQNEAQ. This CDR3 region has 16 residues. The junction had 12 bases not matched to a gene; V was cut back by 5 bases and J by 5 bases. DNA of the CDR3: TGTGCCAGCAGCCCAAGCTCGCGGGGGTATCACAATGAGCAGTTCTTC. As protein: CASSPSSRGYHNEQFF. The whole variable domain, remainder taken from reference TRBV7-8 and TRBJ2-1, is GAGVSQSPRYKVAKRGQDVALRCDPISGHVSLFWYQQALGQGPEFLTYFQNEAQLDKSGLPSDRFFAERPEGSVSTLKIQRTQQEDSAVYLCASSPSSRGYHNEQFFGPGTRLTVL.

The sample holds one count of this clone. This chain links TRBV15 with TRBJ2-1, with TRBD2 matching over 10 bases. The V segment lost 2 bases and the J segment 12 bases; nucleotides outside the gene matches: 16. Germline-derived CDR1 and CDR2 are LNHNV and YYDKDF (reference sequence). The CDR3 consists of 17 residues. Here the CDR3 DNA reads TGTGCCACCAGCAGATCCCCGGCTAGCGGGAGTACGGAGGGGCAGTTCTTC. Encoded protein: CATSRSPASGSTEGQFF.

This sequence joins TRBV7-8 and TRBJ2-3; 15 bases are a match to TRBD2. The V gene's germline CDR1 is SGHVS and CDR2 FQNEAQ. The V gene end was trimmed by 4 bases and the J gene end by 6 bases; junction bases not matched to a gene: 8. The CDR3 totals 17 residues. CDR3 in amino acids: CASSSTRTSGRADTQYF. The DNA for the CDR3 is TGTGCCAGCAGCTCAACCCGGACTAGCGGGAGGGCCGATACGCAGTATTTT.